This TCR beta chain was identified in a study of OX40 agonist ivuxolimab in advanced cancers. Profiling relied on immunoSEQ multiplex PCR, and the TCRdb table lists in-frame clones only, not all of them. The data hold 30,000 to 35,000 clones, with 70% to 90% observed a single time. A word on this clone: What it binds is unknown.

General observations from the study: At 0.1 to 3.0 mg/kg, clonal expansion of CD4+ and CD8+ blood T cells had occurred by week 6. Relative to CD4+, CD8+ T cells held more expanded clones on average.

The material sequenced was CD4+ or CD8+ T cells sorted from blood, taken in a trial of the OX40 agonist ivuxolimab. The sequence came from an adult with an advanced solid tumor such as melanoma, head and neck, liver or kidney cancer.

The CDR3 here is CASIRTGANTEAFF. The CDR3 nucleotides read TGTGCCAGCATCCGGACAGGGGCGAACACTGAAGCTTTCTTT. The chain has TRBV6-1 and TRBJ1-1, with TRBD1 identical over 9 bases. V dropped 7 bases and J dropped 1; count of bases not matched to a gene: 4. The germline gives CDR1 MNHNS, CDR2 SASEGT. The CDR3 is made up of 14 amino acids.